The next 28 T cell receptor beta chains were all read from a single sample in a study of human T cells and chemical hapten exposure. Time point indicated: pre-sensitization, week 0. Treatment here: therapeutic diphenylcyclopropenone sensitization with weekly scalp DPC. TCRdb fed the RACE reads into MiXCR, producing one record per CDR3 protein. The top ten hold 1.2% of the sample, which has around 300,000 distinct CDR3 sequences, roughly 7.4% seen once. The material was whole blood, obtained in connection with sensitization to the hapten diphenylcyclopropenone (DPC). These TCRs come from a man between 18 and 29 years old with alopecia areata. Some clones in this sample may be carry-over from other donors' samples.

V gene TRBV2 combines with J gene TRBJ1-2; D may be TRBD1 (6 bases). Germline V gene data show CDR1 as SNHLY and CDR2 as FYNNEI. The CDR3 is 13 amino acids. The V and J ends lost 3 bases and 3 bases respectively, with 8 bases between them. DNA for the CDR3: TGTGCCAGCAGTGACTCAGGGGACTATGGCTACACCTTC. Translated: CASSDSGDYGYTF.

This clonotype was found a few times. The chain links TRBV7-9 to TRBJ2-5; D is perhaps TRBD1 (6 bases). The CDR3 totals 14 residues. The ends were cut back, 5 bases at V and 1 base at J, with 11 bases in the middle. Germline V lookup: CDR1 SEHNR, CDR2 FQNEAQ (reference sequence). The CDR3 loop is CASSPGQFQETQYF. As DNA, the CDR3 is TGTGCCAGCAGCCCGGGACAATTCCAAGAGACCCAGTACTTC.

This clonotype was found many times. The V call is TRBV20-1, the J call TRBJ2-7; D perhaps matches TRBD2 (6 bases). From germline, CDR1 is DFQATT and CDR2 SNEGSKA (reference sequence). Trimming removed 5 bases at V and 6 bases at J, with 17 bases between. The CDR3 is made up of 13 amino acids. Written as DNA, the CDR3 is TGCAGTGCTTTCCGGGCCCTCGGGGGCGAGCAGTACGTC. It yields the protein CSAFRALGGEQYV.

This clonotype has just a few counts. The chain couples TRBV7-2 to TRBJ1-4; TRBD1 might be the D (6 bases). V gave up 4 bases and J gave up 7 bases, with 13 bases separating them. The CDR3 contains 14 residues. Germline-derived CDR1 and CDR2 are SGHTA and FQGNSA. CDR3 in amino acids: CASSWGAWGEKLFF. The DNA for the CDR3 is TGTGCCAGCAGCTGGGGGGCATGGGGTGAAAAACTGTTTTTT.

This clonotype was seen many times. This chain uses TRBV12-3 or TRBV12-4 with TRBJ2-5; D is unclear. V was pared by 3 bases and J by 2 bases, with 10 bases between. The CDR3 is 14 amino acids. The CDR3 bases are TGTGCCAGCAGTTTTAATGGGAAGCAAGAGACCCAGTACTTC. It translates to CASSFNGKQETQYF.

The chain combines TRBV14 with TRBJ2-3; D is unclear. Trimming removed 2 bases from V and 0 bases from J, with 9 bases in between. Germline CDR1 is SGHDN and CDR2 is FVKESK. The CDR3 totals 15 residues. This CDR3 reads CASSQILASTDTQYF. CDR3 bases: TGTGCCAGCAGCCAAATACTTGCTAGCACAGATACGCAGTATTTT.

This clonotype came up many times. The rearrangement uses TRBV4-2 and TRBJ2-7; 7 bases match TRBD1. Trimming at V came to 4 bases and at J to 0 bases, leaving 3 bases not matched to a gene. Germline-derived CDR1 and CDR2 are LGHNA and YNFKEQ. The CDR3 has 14 residues. The CDR3 sequence is CASSLGQDSYEQYF. The CDR3 DNA is TGTGCCAGCAGCCTAGGACAGGACTCCTACGAGCAGTACTTC.

V is TRBV12-3 or TRBV12-4 and J is TRBJ1-5, with unresolved D. This CDR3 is 15 amino acids long. Trimming removed 5 bases at V and 0 bases at J, with 11 bases between. The CDR3 sequence is CASSEGYYSNQPQHF. The CDR3 DNA is TGTGCCAGCAGTGAGGGATACTATAGCAATCAGCCCCAGCATTTT.

This clonotype was observed at least ten times. The chain uses TRBV29-1 and TRBJ1-2, with 8 bases aligning to TRBD1. CDR1 SQVTM and CDR2 ANQGSEA come from the germline V gene. J was trimmed by 4 bases and V by 4 bases; bases with no gene match: 2. This CDR3 region has 12 residues. The CDR3 loop is CSVGDRFYGYTF. The CDR3, as DNA: TGCAGCGTTGGGGACAGGTTCTATGGCTACACCTTC. Supplemented by reference TRBV29-1 and TRBJ1-2, the full variable domain reads SAVISQKPSRDICQRGTSLTIQCQVDSQVTMMFWYRQQPGQSLTLIATANQGSEATYESGFVIDKFPISRPNLTFSTLTVSNMSPEDSSIYLCSVGDRFYGYTFGSGTRLTVV.

The chain has TRBV3-1 and TRBJ2-3; D is perhaps TRBD1 or TRBD2 (5 bases each). Germline loops: CDR1 LGHDT, CDR2 YNNKEL (reference sequence). The CDR3 extends over 12 amino acids. Trimming removed 7 bases from V and 8 bases from J, with 13 bases in between. In nucleotides, the CDR3 is TGTGCCAGCATCGCGTTTGGGGGTACGCAGTATTTT. This gives the protein CASIAFGGTQYF.

The rearrangement joins TRBV10-3 to TRBJ1-2; D ambiguous. Trimming took 0 bases from V and 8 from J, leaving 4 bases between them. The CDR3 loop spans 11 amino acids. Germline CDR1 and CDR2: ENHRY and SYGVKD. The CDR3 reads CAISESRGYTF. CDR3 coding DNA: TGTGCCATCAGTGAGTCGCGCGGCTACACCTTC.

Ten or more counts support this clonotype. The gene calls are TRBV6-6 and TRBJ1-5; tentative D call: TRBD1 (5 bases). V dropped 6 bases and J dropped 7 bases, with 19 bases sitting between them. This CDR3 has 15 amino acids. From germline, CDR1 is MNHNY and CDR2 SVGAGI (reference sequence). The CDR3 region is CASSPLSGRGQPQHF. The CDR3 region has the DNA TGTGCCAGCAGCCCTTTGTCCGGGAGGGGACAGCCCCAGCATTTT.

In its sample, this clonotype was seen a few times. This sequence joins TRBV7-9 and TRBJ1-2; 7 nucleotides align to TRBD1. V shed 6 bases, J shed 1 base, and the junction held 11 bases outside the gene matches. CDR3 length: 16 amino acids. Looked up from germline, CDR1 is SEHNR and CDR2 is FQNEAQ (reference sequence). This chain's CDR3 is CASSSTGTDYNYGYTF. CDR3 in DNA: TGTGCCAGCAGTTCCACCGGGACAGATTATAACTATGGCTACACCTTC.

This clonotype was observed many times. The chain joins TRBV4-3 to TRBJ1-5; unclear D gene. Germline values: CDR1 LGHNA, CDR2 YSLEER. V gave up 4 bases and J gave up 1 base, with 11 bases separating them. The CDR3 is 15 amino acids. This CDR3 is CASSPSRVSNQPQHF. In nucleotides, the CDR3 is TGCGCCAGCAGCCCTTCGCGGGTGAGCAATCAGCCCCAGCATTTT.

This clonotype was counted only a few times. The chain joins TRBV29-1 to TRBJ2-7; D may be TRBD1 or TRBD2 (7 bases each). Germline assignment: CDR1 SQVTM and CDR2 ANQGSEA. V was shortened by 8 bases and J by 6 bases, with 14 bases between the two germline ends. This CDR3 is built from 11 residues. The CDR3 bases are TGCAGCATTACCAGGGGGGGCGAGCAGTACGTC. It translates to CSITRGGEQYV.

This clonotype was observed a handful of times. CDR3 DNA sequence: TGCAGTGCTAGAGTCCTTGGACTAGCCAGCACAGATACGCAGTATTTT. This sequence encodes CSARVLGLASTDTQYF. The rearrangement links TRBV20-1 to TRBJ2-3; 8 nucleotides agree with TRBD2. Germline V gene lookup returns CDR1 DFQATT and CDR2 SNEGSKA (reference sequence). J lost 0 bases, V lost 1 base, and 6 bases had no gene match. The CDR3 consists of 16 residues.

This clonotype was detected a few times. V and J are TRBV7-8 and TRBJ2-1; TRBD1 matches 7 bases. With V trimmed by 6 bases and J by 6 bases, 5 bases remained unmatched. The V gene's germline CDR1 is SGHVS and CDR2 FQNEAQ. CDR3 length: 13 amino acids. The CDR3 DNA is TGTGCCAGCAGTTACAACAGGGGCAATGAGCAGTTCTTC. Protein: CASSYNRGNEQFF. Supplemented by reference TRBV7-8 and TRBJ2-1, the full variable domain reads GAGVSQSPRYKVAKRGQDVALRCDPISGHVSLFWYQQALGQGPEFLTYFQNEAQLDKSGLPSDRFFAERPEGSVSTLKIQRTQQEDSAVYLCASSYNRGNEQFFGPGTRLTVL.

J is TRBJ1-2 and V is TRBV7-9; the D is unclear. CDR1 SEHNR and CDR2 FQNEAQ come from the germline V gene (reference sequence). The CDR3 is made up of 17 amino acids. The germline V and J ends were trimmed by 1 base and 0 bases, with 15 bases remaining between them. CDR3 bases: TGTGCCAGCAGCTTAGGCGTGGGCCCAACAGCTAACTATGGCTACACCTTC. The encoded protein is CASSLGVGPTANYGYTF.

This clonotype was counted at least ten times. The chain carries TRBV7-2 and TRBJ2-5; D gene ambiguous. The CDR3 runs to 14 residues. Germline-derived CDR1 and CDR2 are SGHTA and FQGNSA. The V end was cut by 0 bases, the J end by 5 bases, with 10 bases between. The CDR3 reads CASSLAERGETQYF. The CDR3 DNA reads as TGTGCCAGCAGCTTAGCGGAGCGCGGCGAGACCCAGTACTTC. Supplemented by reference TRBV7-2 and TRBJ2-5, the full variable domain reads GAGVSQSPSNKVTEKGKDVELRCDPISGHTALYWYRQSLGQGLEFLIYFQGNSAPDKSGLPSDRFSAERTGGSVSTLTIQRTQQEDSAVYLCASSLAERGETQYFGPGTRLLVL.

CDR3 protein: CASSFGSAYGYTF. Written as DNA, the CDR3 is TGTGCCAGCAGTTTCGGGAGTGCTTATGGCTACACCTTC. The chain links TRBV12-3 or TRBV12-4 to TRBJ1-2; D is uncertain. The CDR3 runs to 13 residues. With 3 bases removed from V and 5 bases from J, the gap between germline ends came to 10 bases.

This clonotype was detected only a few times. The chain employs TRBV15 and TRBJ2-1, with unresolved D. Germline CDR1 LNHNV, CDR2 YYDKDF (reference sequence). The V end lost 7 bases, the J end lost 2 bases, and 12 bases lay between the germline ends. This CDR3 region has 14 residues. CDR3: CATNGGLTYNEQFF. In DNA, the CDR3 is TGTGCCACCAATGGTGGGCTTACCTACAATGAGCAGTTCTTC.

Worth noting for this clonotype: A much larger clone is a single base away; this may be a read error. The V gene is TRBV29-1, the J gene TRBJ1-1; D not resolved. Germline V gives CDR1 SQVTM, CDR2 ANQGSEA. The CDR3 extends over 11 amino acids. Trimming left V 4 bases short and J 1 base short, with 4 bases between. The CDR3 region is CSVGANTEAFF. CDR3 nucleotide sequence: TGCAGCGTTGGGGCGAACACTGAAGCTTTCTTT.

The V and J genes are TRBV6-1 and TRBJ2-7; D perhaps matches TRBD1 (6 bases). Trimming took off 3 bases at V and 7 bases at J, with 13 bases between the two ends. The germline V gene has CDR1 MNHNS and CDR2 SASEGT. The length of the CDR3 is 13 residues. CDR3 DNA: TGTGCCAGCAGTGATGTGGGGGCGGGTGAGCAGTACGTC. This gives the protein CASSDVGAGEQYV.

The chain employs TRBV6-1 and TRBJ2-7; D not resolved. There are 14 residues in the CDR3. V dropped 7 bases and J dropped 6 bases, with 19 bases sitting between them. The germline gives CDR1 MNHNS, CDR2 SASEGT. The CDR3 sequence: CASNADRSLPEQYF. In nucleotides, the CDR3 is TGTGCCAGCAATGCGGATCGGTCCCTCCCCGAGCAGTACTTC.

This clonotype has more than one count but fewer than ten. The chain links TRBV5-4 to TRBJ1-5; D is uncertain. Germline V gives CDR1 SGHNT, CDR2 YYREEE (reference sequence). The CDR3 spans 16 residues. V gave up 2 bases and J gave up 0 bases, with 12 bases separating them. CDR3 coding DNA: TGTGCCAGCAGCTTAGGCCCCCCTTATAGCAATCAGCCCCAGCATTTT. Protein product: CASSLGPPYSNQPQHF. Drawing the rest from reference TRBV5-4 and TRBJ1-5, the complete variable domain is ETGVTQSPTHLIKTRGQQVTLRCSSQSGHNTVSWYQQALGQGPQFIFQYYREEENGRGNFPPRFSGLQFPNYSSELNVNALELDDSALYLCASSLGPPYSNQPQHFGDGTRLSIL.

This clonotype appeared many times. This chain connects TRBV6-6 to TRBJ2-2; unclear D gene. V was cut by 2 bases and J by 5 bases, with 6 bases left in between. Germline V gene data show CDR1 as MNHNY and CDR2 as SVGAGI (reference sequence). The CDR3 runs to 13 residues. The chain's CDR3 is CASSYVGTGELFF. CDR3 coding DNA: TGTGCCAGCAGTTACGTAGGGACCGGGGAGCTGTTTTTT.

Only a few counts were recorded for this clonotype. The chain links TRBV2 to TRBJ2-3; 9 bases map to TRBD2. V was pared by 2 bases and J by 2 bases, with 5 bases of the junction left unmatched. The CDR3 extends over 16 amino acids. From germline, CDR1 is SNHLY and CDR2 FYNNEI. The CDR3 coding sequence is TGTGCCAGCAGTGAAATAGCGGGGGCAAACACAGATACGCAGTATTTT. Translating it yields CASSEIAGANTDTQYF.

This clonotype was observed a handful of times. The chain carries TRBV27 and TRBJ2-6; D unclear. The V gene lost 6 bases and the J gene lost 0 bases, with 12 bases spanning the gap. This CDR3 contains 16 residues. CDR1 is MNHEY, CDR2 SMNVEV, per germline (reference sequence). The CDR3 DNA reads TGTGCCAGCAGAGCGACGGTCAGCTCTGGGGCCAACGTCCTGACTTTC. Translating gives CASRATVSSGANVLTF.